The present entry profiles one TCR beta chain with its context. What it binds is unknown. This entry belongs to a study of T cell repertoires in cytomegalovirus infection. On the study more broadly: Alongside well-studied HLA-B-restricted CMV epitopes, recently identified HLA-C-restricted CMV epitopes were also used.

TCRdb passed the reads through MiXCR, listing each CDR3 protein once. The sample contains 300,000 or so distinct CDR3 sequences, just under 25% of which appear only once. V gave up 1 base and J gave up 5 bases; unmatched junction bases: 9. Per germline, CDR1 DFQATT and CDR2 SNEGSKA (reference sequence). The CDR3 is 15 residues long. The specimen was cultured PBMCs, collected from culture after CMV antigen stimulation. The sequence came from a human donor in good health (CMV status not recorded). Some clones in this sample may be carry-over from other donors' samples. This chain connects TRBV20-1 to TRBJ2-7; 9 nucleotides match TRBD1. This chain's CDR3 is CSARVGWTGAHEQYF. CDR3 coding DNA: TGCAGTGCTAGAGTTGGTTGGACAGGGGCGCACGAGCAGTACTTC.